This T cell receptor beta chain was identified during a study of blood T cells in healthy people across ages. General study results and limits: Long-lived and aged donors differed, with more naive CD4+ cells and higher diversity in the long-lived. TCR beta diversity per million T cells fell roughly linearly with age. PBMCs that were unsorted prevented a conclusive naive versus antigen-experienced comparison.

This clonotype appeared a few times. Its antigen is not known. Through a sample-barcoded 5' primer and a J-beta primer mix, a second PCR was run for about 6 to 11 cycles. TCRdb processed the 5' RACE reads anew with MiXCR; each CDR3 protein has one entry. The sample lists about a million distinct CDR3 sequences, roughly 52% occurring once. The study recruited healthy Caucasian donors from Russia who were aged roughly 6 to 90. The CDR3 loop spans 11 amino acids. Germline loops: CDR1 DFQATT, CDR2 SNEGSKA (reference sequence). V shed 8 bases, J shed 4 bases, and the junction held 3 bases outside the gene matches.

Specimen: blood. This clonotype was sampled from a man aged 25-45 years in good health. This chain uses TRBV20-1 with TRBJ2-7; 9 bases are a match to TRBD1. The CDR3 sequence: CSRDRVYEQYF. The CDR3 DNA reads as TGCAGTCGGGACAGGGTGTACGAGCAGTACTTC.